The next 9 T cell receptor beta chains were all read from a single sample in a study of blood T cell repertoires in COVID-19. This table comes from immunoSEQ multiplex PCR, and its TCRdb copy is limited to in-frame clones, with some not included. This table holds about 160,000 clones, 85% found once. Sequences were obtained from peripheral blood. Receptors were obtained from a human donor with acute or convalescent COVID-19. The donor label of this sample is uncertain.

The chain links TRBV4-3 to TRBJ1-6; weak D call: TRBD1 (5 bases). CDR1 and CDR2 from the germline V gene are LGHNA and YSLEER. Trimming shortened V by 6 bases and J by 5 bases, and 14 bases separated the two germline ends. The CDR3 contains 15 residues. The CDR3 region has the DNA TGCGCCAGCAGACAGGCCCCTTCCAATAATTCACCCCTCCACTTT. Its protein product is CASRQAPSNNSPLHF.

The chain couples TRBV10-1 to TRBJ2-5; TRBD1 might be the D (5 bases). The germline gives CDR1 WNHNN, CDR2 SYGVQD (reference sequence). The CDR3 spans 15 residues. V lost 10 bases, J lost 1 base, and 19 bases lay in between. CDR3 region: CANRMGPRTQETQYF. CDR3 sequence (DNA): TGCGCCAACCGCATGGGGCCCCGAACCCAAGAGACCCAGTACTTC.

CDR3 protein: CASSPEVLYGYTF. The CDR3 DNA follows: TGTGCCAGCAGCCCCGAAGTACTTTATGGCTACACCTTC. The V and J genes are TRBV5-4 and TRBJ1-2, with D hard to call. The CDR3 has 13 amino acids. V lost 4 bases and J lost 5, with 12 bases in between. The germline V gene encodes CDR1 SGHNT and CDR2 YYREEE (reference sequence).

The chain combines TRBV2 with TRBJ1-2; perhaps TRBD1 as D (5 bases). Trimming cost V 4 bases and J 7 bases, with 19 bases left between them. CDR3 length equals 15 residues. CDR1 SNHLY and CDR2 FYNNEI come from the germline V gene. Here the CDR3 DNA reads TGTGCCAGCAGTGGAATGACAGCGAGAAGTACTGGCTACACCTTC. It specifies CASSGMTARSTGYTF.

This clone was seen just once. The chain employs TRBV19 and TRBJ1-2, with 9 nucleotides matching TRBD1. The CDR3 extends over 15 amino acids. CDR1 and CDR2 (germline): LNHDA, SQIVND (reference sequence). V trimming: 5 bases; J trimming: 6 bases; junction bases outside the gene matches: 10. The CDR3 loop reads CASSARQGESDGYTF. CDR3 nucleotide sequence: TGTGCCAGTAGTGCGCGACAGGGGGAATCGGATGGCTACACCTTC.

The chain combines TRBV2 with TRBJ1-6; D perhaps matches TRBD1 (6 bases). The CDR3 is made up of 14 amino acids. Per the germline V gene, CDR1 is SNHLY and CDR2 is FYNNEI. Trimming pared 10 bases from V and 11 bases from J, leaving 21 bases between. The CDR3, as DNA: TGTGCCACCAACCTCGAGGGGGGGAAGACACCCCTCCACTTT. It specifies CATNLEGGKTPLHF.

The chain recombines TRBV9 with TRBJ1-1, with D possibly matching TRBD1 (5 bases). V was trimmed by 0 bases and J by 6 bases, leaving 12 bases between them. Germline V CDR1 and CDR2: SGDLS, YYNGEE. CDR3 length equals 14 residues. The DNA of the CDR3 is TGTGCCAGCAGCGTAGCTGGCCAGGGCTCTGAAGCTTTCTTT. This translates into CASSVAGQGSEAFF.

Details on this clone: The same CDR3 also results from other DNA sequences found in this sample. The chain couples TRBV20-1 to TRBJ1-2; 8 bases are a match to TRBD1. Germline V gene data show CDR1 as DFQATT and CDR2 as SNEGSKA (reference sequence). This CDR3 comprises 11 residues. Germline trimming cut 6 bases from V and 4 bases from J; bases unmatched to any gene: 1. This CDR3 is CSATGGYGYTF. CDR3 in DNA: TGCAGTGCCACAGGGGGCTATGGCTACACCTTC.

The chain couples TRBV24-1 to TRBJ2-2, with D maybe TRBD2 (7 bases). In germline, CDR1 is KGHDR, CDR2 SFDVKD. The CDR3 runs to 14 residues. V shed 9 bases and J shed 3 bases, with 13 bases lying between them. CDR3 residues: CATGSGGHTGELFF. DNA for the CDR3: TGTGCCACCGGGTCCGGGGGGCACACCGGGGAGCTGTTTTTT.